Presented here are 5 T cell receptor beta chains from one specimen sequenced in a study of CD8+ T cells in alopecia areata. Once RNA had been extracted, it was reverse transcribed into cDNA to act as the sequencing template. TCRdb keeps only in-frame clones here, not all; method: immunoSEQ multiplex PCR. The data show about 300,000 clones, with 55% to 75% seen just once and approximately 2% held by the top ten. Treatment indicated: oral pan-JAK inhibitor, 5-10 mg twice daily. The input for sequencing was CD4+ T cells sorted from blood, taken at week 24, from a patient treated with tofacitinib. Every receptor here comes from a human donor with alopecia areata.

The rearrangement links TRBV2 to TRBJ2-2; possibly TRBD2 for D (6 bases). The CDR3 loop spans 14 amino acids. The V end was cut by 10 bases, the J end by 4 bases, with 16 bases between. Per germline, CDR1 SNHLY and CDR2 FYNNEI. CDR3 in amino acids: CATGGASATGELFF. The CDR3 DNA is TGTGCCACCGGGGGAGCGAGCGCCACCGGGGAGCTGTTTTTT. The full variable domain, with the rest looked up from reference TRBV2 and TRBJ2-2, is EPEVTQTPSHQVTQMGQEVILRCVPISNHLYFYWYRQILGQKVEFLVSFYNNEISEKSEIFDDQFSVERPDGSNFTLKIRSTKLEDSAMYFCATGGASATGELFFGEGSRLTVL.

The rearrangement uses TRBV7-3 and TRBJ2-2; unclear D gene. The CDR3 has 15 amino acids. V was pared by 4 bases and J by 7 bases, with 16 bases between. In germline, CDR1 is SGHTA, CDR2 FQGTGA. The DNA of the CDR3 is TGTGCCAGCAGCTCTTCCTTGCCAGGCGGCGGGGAGCTGTTTTTT. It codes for CASSSSLPGGGELFF.

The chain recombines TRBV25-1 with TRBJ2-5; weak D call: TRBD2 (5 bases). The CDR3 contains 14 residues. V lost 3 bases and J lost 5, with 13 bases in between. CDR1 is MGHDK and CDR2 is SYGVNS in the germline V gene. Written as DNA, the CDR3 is TGTGCCAGCAGTGAGGCCTGGTCGGGGGAGACCCAGTACTTC. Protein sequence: CASSEAWSGETQYF.

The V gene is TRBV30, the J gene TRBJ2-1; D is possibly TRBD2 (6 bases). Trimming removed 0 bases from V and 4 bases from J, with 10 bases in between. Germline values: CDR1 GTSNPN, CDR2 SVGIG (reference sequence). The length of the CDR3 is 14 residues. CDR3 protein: CAWSVGLPYNEQFF. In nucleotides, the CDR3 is TGTGCCTGGAGTGTAGGACTACCTTACAATGAGCAGTTCTTC.

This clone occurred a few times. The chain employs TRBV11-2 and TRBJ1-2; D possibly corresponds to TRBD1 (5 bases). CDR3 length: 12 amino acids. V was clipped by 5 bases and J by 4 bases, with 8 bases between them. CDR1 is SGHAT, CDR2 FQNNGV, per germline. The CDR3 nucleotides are TGTGCCAGCAGCCGGGACGGCTATGGCTACACCTTC. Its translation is CASSRDGYGYTF.